These T cell receptor beta chains were read from a single sample in a study of human T cells and chemical hapten exposure. TCRdb reprocessed the RACE reads with MiXCR, giving one entry per CDR3 protein. Here the sample spans some 330,000 distinct CDR3 sequences, approximately 5% being singletons. The sequencing used whole blood, collected in connection with sensitization to the hapten diphenylcyclopropenone (DPC). These receptors all come from a woman younger than 35 with alopecia areata. Some clones in this sample may be carry-over from other donors' samples. CDR3s include the opening cysteine and the closing phenylalanine or tryptophan. A D gene is named only where the DNA matches it firmly. Clone size, where shown, is once, few, many, or a class for clones that have expanded.

many TRBJ2-7 TRBV27 NA TGTGCCAGCAGTTTAACCCGGGACCCCTACGAGCAGTACTTC CASSLTRDPYEQYF
many TRBJ1-2 TRBV6-6 TRBD1 TGTGCCAGCAGTTACAACCCGCGGGACAGCCTAAAAAACTATGGCTACACCTTC CASSYNPRDSLKNYGYTF
NA TRBJ2-3 TRBV3-1 NA TGTGCCAGCAGCCCAGGGGGGTCTTGGGCAGACCCTACCACAGATACGCAGTATTTT CASSPGGSWADPTTDTQYF
few TRBJ2-3 TRBV13 TRBD2 TGTGCCAGCCGACGGGGGGGAGGTACGCAGTATTTT CASRRGGGTQYF
NA TRBJ1-2 TRBV5-1 NA TGCGCCAGCAGCTTCCCGGATGTCGGCTATGGCTACACCTTC CASSFPDVGYGYTF
many TRBJ2-7 TRBV5-1 TRBD2 TGCGCCAGCAGCTTGGAGAGCGGGGCCGCCGAGCAGTACTTC CASSLESGAAEQYF
NA TRBJ1-6 TRBV27 NA TGTGCCAGCAGTTTATCGGGCCAGGGGAATAATTCACCCCTCCACTTT CASSLSGQGNNSPLHF
many TRBJ2-5 TRBV27 NA TGTGCCAGCAGCTCAGACTCCATCGGGGAGACCCAGTACTTC CASSSDSIGETQYF
many TRBJ1-6 TRBV7-2 NA TGTGCCAGCAGCTTAGCAGTGGGCGGTAATTCACCCCTCCACTTT CASSLAVGGNSPLHF
NA TRBJ1-2 TRBV5-6 NA TGTGCCAGCAGCGGACCGACCCCTAACTATGGCTACACCTTC CASSGPTPNYGYTF
few TRBJ2-2 TRBV28 TRBD2 TGTGCCAGCAGTCGAACGGGACTAGCGGTCACCGGGGAGCTGTTTTTT CASSRTGLAVTGELFF
NA TRBJ2-3 TRBV5-4 NA TGTGCCGGAACCTGGGAGTGGGCGACAGATACGCAGTATTTT CAGTWEWATDTQYF
few TRBJ2-1 TRBV20-1 NA TGCAGTGCTAGTGAGGGGGGGCCCGATTACAATGAGCAGTTCTTC CSASEGGPDYNEQFF
many TRBJ2-2 TRBV2 NA TGTGCCAGCCACTATGCCGGGGAGCTGTTTTTT CASHYAGELFF
many TRBJ1-1 TRBV29-1 TRBD1 TGCAGCGTTGCCAGACAGGGGAACGCTGAAGCTTTCTTT CSVARQGNAEAFF
few TRBJ1-1 TRBV18 NA TGTGCCAGCTCACCGGCGGGCCTGTTGAACACTGAAGCTTTCTTT CASSPAGLLNTEAFF
few TRBJ1-5 TRBV7-2 NA TGTGCCAGCAGCTTAGTAGGGAACAGCGATCAGCCCCAGCATTTT CASSLVGNSDQPQHF
NA TRBJ1-4 TRBV6-5 NA TGTGCCAGCGGAGCAACTAATGAAAAACTGTTTTTT CASGATNEKLFF
few TRBJ2-1 TRBV20-1 TRBD2 TGCAGTGCTAGATCTAGCGGGGGGGCCTGGCAGTTCTTC CSARSSGGAWQFF
many TRBJ2-2 TRBV4-2 NA TGTGCCAGCAGCCAAATCCTCCAGATGATACAGTACACCGGGGAGCTGTTTTTT CASSQILQMIQYTGELFF
many TRBJ2-1 TRBV10-3 TRBD2 TGTGCCAGCAAAGCGGGGGGGGTCGATGAGCAGTTCTTC CASKAGGVDEQFF
many TRBJ2-2 TRBV6-1 NA TGTGCCAGCAGTGTAGAGGGGAACACCGGGGAGCTGTTTTTT CASSVEGNTGELFF
NA TRBJ1-1 TRBV4-3 NA TGCGCCAGCAGCCGCCAGCCGGGAGAAGCTTTCTTT CASSRQPGEAFF
NA TRBJ2-3 TRBV20-1 NA TGCAGTGGGGTTAGGGAAGATACGCAGTATTTT CSGVREDTQYF
few TRBJ2-3 TRBV11-2 TRBD2 TGTGCCAGCAGCCCCCTAACGGGGGGGGGTCCAGATACGCAGTATTTT CASSPLTGGGPDTQYF
few TRBJ2-3 TRBV7-2 NA TGTGCCAGCAGCCCCAGGGGCGTGAGGACAGATACGCAGTATTTT CASSPRGVRTDTQYF
NA TRBJ2-7 TRBV6-6 TRBD1 TGTGCCAGCAGCAAGGGGGCCTCGAGCTCCTACGAGCAGTACTTC CASSKGASSSYEQYF
many TRBJ2-4 TRBV6-5 TRBD1 TGTGCCAGCAGTCTCGGACAGGATAACATTCAGTACTTC CASSLGQDNIQYF
NA TRBJ2-2 TRBV20-1 NA TGCAGTGCTAGAGATCTGACAGGAGCGAACACCGGGGAGCTGTTTTTT CSARDLTGANTGELFF
many TRBJ1-5 TRBV6-5 NA TGTGCCAGCAGTGCCCTTCAGGGAAATCAGCCCCAGCATTTT CASSALQGNQPQHF
many TRBJ2-3 TRBV28 NA TGTGCCAGCAGTGGCAGAGATACGCAGTATTTT CASSGRDTQYF
NA TRBJ2-7 TRBV2 NA TGTGCCAGCACCCCAGGGTCCCTCTTCTACGAGCAGTACTTC CASTPGSLFYEQYF
few TRBJ1-1 TRBV9 TRBD1 TGTGCCAGCAGCGCAGGGGGTTCAGGCACTGAAGCTTTCTTT CASSAGGSGTEAFF
few TRBJ1-5 TRBV11-2 NA TGTGCCAGCAGCATCGTCGGCGGAGGGAATCAGCCCCAGCATTTT CASSIVGGGNQPQHF
many TRBJ1-1 TRBV18 NA TGTGCCAGCAGTCCGGACACTGAAGCTTTCTTT CASSPDTEAFF
NA TRBJ1-2 TRBV7-9 TRBD1 TGTGCCAGCAGCTTAGCTCAGGGGGGTAACTATGGCTACACCTTC CASSLAQGGNYGYTF
many TRBJ2-7 TRBV6-2/TRBV6-3 NA TGTGCCAGCCTGATTCCCGGGGGTCCCTACGAGCAGTACTTC CASLIPGGPYEQYF
few TRBJ2-3 TRBV5-1 TRBD2 TGCGCCAGCAGCTGGGGGACTAGCGGCAAAAGCACAGATACGCAGTATTTT CASSWGTSGKSTDTQYF
many TRBJ1-5 TRBV20-1 NA TGCAGTGCTAATGACGGGCGTTTGCCCCAGCATTTT CSANDGRLPQHF
NA TRBJ2-7 TRBV6-5 NA TGTGCCAGCAGTTCCTCTAGCAACGAGCAGTACTTC CASSSSSNEQYF
few TRBJ2-3 TRBV7-6 NA TGTGCCAGCAGCTTAGCTCCCGGAGGGGGGCTAGATACGCAGTATTTT CASSLAPGGGLDTQYF
many TRBJ2-3 TRBV7-8 TRBD2 TGTGCCAGCAGCTTCGACGGGACTAGCGGGGGGCTTACTACAGATACGCAGTATTTT CASSFDGTSGGLTTDTQYF
many TRBJ1-1 TRBV12-3/TRBV12-4 NA TGTGCCAGCAGTTTACAAGGATCGAACACTGAAGCTTTCTTT CASSLQGSNTEAFF
NA TRBJ2-2 TRBV6-5 NA TGTGCCAGCAGTTTAGCAGGGTCCGTAGTTCGTTCCGGGGAGCTGTTTTTT CASSLAGSVVRSGELFF
NA TRBJ1-1 TRBV7-9 NA TGTGCCAGCAGCTCCCGGGACGACACTGAAGCTTTCTTT CASSSRDDTEAFF
NA TRBJ1-4 TRBV10-3 NA TGTGCCATCAGTGCGGAGACGGAAAAACTGTTTTTT CAISAETEKLFF
few TRBJ1-2 TRBV7-9 NA TGTGCCAGCAGCTCGCGGACAGCTCCTCACTATGGCTACACCTTC CASSSRTAPHYGYTF
NA TRBJ1-4 TRBV5-1 TRBD1 TGCGCCAGTGGACAGGAGACTAATGAAAAACTGTTTTTT CASGQETNEKLFF